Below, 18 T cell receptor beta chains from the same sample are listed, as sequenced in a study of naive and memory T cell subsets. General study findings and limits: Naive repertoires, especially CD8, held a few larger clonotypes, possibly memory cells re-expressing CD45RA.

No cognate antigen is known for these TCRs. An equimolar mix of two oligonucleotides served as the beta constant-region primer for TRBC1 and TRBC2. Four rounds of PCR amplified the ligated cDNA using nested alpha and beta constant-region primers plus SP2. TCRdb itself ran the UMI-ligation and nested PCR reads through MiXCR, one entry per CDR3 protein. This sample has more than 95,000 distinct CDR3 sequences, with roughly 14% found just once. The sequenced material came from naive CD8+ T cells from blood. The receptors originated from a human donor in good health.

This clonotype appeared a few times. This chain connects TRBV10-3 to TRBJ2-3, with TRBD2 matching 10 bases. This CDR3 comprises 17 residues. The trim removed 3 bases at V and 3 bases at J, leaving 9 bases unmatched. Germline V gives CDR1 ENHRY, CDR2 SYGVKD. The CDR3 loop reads CAISETSGISETDTQYF. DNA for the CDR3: TGTGCCATCAGTGAAACTAGCGGGATCTCGGAAACAGATACGCAGTATTTT.

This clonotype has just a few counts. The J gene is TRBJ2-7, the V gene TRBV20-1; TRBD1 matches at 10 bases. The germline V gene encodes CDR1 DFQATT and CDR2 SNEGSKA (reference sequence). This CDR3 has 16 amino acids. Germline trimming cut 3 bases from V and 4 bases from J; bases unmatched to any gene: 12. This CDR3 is CSARGRGTGVGYEQYF. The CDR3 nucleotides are TGCAGTGCTAGGGGACGGGGGACAGGGGTCGGTTACGAGCAGTACTTC.

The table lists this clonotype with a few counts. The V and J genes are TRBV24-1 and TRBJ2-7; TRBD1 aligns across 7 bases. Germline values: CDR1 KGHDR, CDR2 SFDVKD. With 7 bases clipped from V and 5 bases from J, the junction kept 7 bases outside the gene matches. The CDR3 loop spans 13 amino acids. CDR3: CATRDRDRNEQYF. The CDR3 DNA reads TGTGCCACCAGAGACAGGGATCGCAACGAGCAGTACTTC.

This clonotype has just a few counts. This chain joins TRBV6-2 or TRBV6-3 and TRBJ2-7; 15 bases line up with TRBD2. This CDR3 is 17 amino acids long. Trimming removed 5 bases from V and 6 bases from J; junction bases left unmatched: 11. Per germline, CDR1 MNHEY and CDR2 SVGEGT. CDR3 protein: CASSPGLAGGPEREQYF. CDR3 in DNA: TGTGCCAGCAGTCCTGGACTAGCGGGGGGGCCGGAGCGCGAGCAGTACTTC.

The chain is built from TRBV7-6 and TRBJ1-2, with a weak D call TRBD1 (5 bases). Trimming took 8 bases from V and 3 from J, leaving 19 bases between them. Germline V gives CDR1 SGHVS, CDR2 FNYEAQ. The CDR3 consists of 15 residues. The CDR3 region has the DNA TGTGCCAGCGGCGCATCTACTCAGGGATACTATGGCTACACCTTC. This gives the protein CASGASTQGYYGYTF. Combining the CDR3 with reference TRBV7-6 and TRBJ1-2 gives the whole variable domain GAGVSQSPRYKVTKRGQDVALRCDPISGHVSLYWYRQALGQGPEFLTYFNYEAQQDKSGLPNDRFSAERPEGSISTLTIQRTEQRDSAMYRCASGASTQGYYGYTFGSGTRLTVV.

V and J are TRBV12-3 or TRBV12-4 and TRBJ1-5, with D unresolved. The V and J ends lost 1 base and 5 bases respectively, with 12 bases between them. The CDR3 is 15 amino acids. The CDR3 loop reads CASSLVWRADQPQHF. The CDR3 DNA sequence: TGTGCCAGCAGTTTAGTGTGGAGGGCCGATCAGCCCCAGCATTTT.

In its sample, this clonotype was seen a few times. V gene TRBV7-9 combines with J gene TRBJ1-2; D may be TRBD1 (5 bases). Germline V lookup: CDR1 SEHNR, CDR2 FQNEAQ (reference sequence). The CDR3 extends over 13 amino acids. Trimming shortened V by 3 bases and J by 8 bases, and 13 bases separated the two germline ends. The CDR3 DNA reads TGTGCCAGCAGCTTTACAGGACCGGGGGGCTACACCTTC. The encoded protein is CASSFTGPGGYTF.

CDR3 protein: CASSHPQGARGGELFF. CDR3 DNA sequence: TGTGCCAGCAGCCACCCCCAGGGGGCGAGAGGCGGGGAGCTGTTTTTT. The chain carries TRBV14 and TRBJ2-2; 8 bases match TRBD1. Germline-derived CDR1 and CDR2 are SGHDN and FVKESK. CDR3 size: 16 residues. Trimming at V came to 3 bases and at J to 7 bases, leaving 10 bases not matched to a gene.

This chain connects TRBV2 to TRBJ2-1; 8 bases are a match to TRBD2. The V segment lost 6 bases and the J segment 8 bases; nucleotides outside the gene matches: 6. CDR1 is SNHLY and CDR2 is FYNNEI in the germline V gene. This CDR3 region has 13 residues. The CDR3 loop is CASSSGSPHEQFF. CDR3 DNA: TGTGCCAGCAGCAGCGGGAGCCCCCATGAGCAGTTCTTC.

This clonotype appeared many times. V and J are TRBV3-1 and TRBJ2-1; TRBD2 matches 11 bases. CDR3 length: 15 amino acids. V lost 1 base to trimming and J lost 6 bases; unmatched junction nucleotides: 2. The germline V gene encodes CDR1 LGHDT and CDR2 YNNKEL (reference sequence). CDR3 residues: CASSQVAGGPNEQFF. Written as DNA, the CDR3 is TGTGCCAGCAGCCAAGTAGCGGGAGGGCCCAATGAGCAGTTCTTC.

The DNA of the CDR3 is TGTGCCAGCATAGGGCCAAATCAAGAGACCCAGTACTTC. It yields the protein CASIGPNQETQYF. The V call is TRBV3-1, the J call TRBJ2-5, with no clear D. This CDR3 comprises 13 residues. V lost 7 bases and J 2 bases, leaving 11 bases between the germline ends. Germline CDR1 reads LGHDT; CDR2 reads YNNKEL (reference sequence).

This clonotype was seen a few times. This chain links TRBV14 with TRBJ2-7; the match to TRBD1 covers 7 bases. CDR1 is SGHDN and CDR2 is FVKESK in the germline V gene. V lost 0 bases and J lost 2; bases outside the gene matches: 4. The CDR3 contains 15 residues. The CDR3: CASSQDRDRTYEQYF. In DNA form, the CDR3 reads TGTGCCAGCAGCCAAGATCGGGACAGAACCTACGAGCAGTACTTC.

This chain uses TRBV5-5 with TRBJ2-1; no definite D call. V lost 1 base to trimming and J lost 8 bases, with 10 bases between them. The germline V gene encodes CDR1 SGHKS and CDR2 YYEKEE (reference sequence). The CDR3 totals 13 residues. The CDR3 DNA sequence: TGTGCCAGCAGCTTGATAAGGGCCGATGAGCAGTTCTTC. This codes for CASSLIRADEQFF.

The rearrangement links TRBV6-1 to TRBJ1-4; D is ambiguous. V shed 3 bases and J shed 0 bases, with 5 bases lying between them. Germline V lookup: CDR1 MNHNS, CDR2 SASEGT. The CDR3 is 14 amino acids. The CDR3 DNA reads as TGTGCCAGCAGTGAGGGGACAACTAATGAAAAACTGTTTTTT. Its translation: CASSEGTTNEKLFF.

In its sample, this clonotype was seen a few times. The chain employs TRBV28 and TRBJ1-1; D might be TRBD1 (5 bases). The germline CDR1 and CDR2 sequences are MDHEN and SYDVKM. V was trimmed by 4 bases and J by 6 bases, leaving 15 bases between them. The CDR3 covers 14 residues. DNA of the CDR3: TGTGCCAGCAGTTCTGTGACAGTCGGCGCTGAAGCTTTCTTT. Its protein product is CASSSVTVGAEAFF.

CDR3 sequence: CATSSASGSTGELFF. The CDR3 bases are TGTGCCACCAGCAGTGCCAGCGGATCAACCGGGGAGCTGTTTTTT. The genes are TRBV15 and TRBJ2-2; D is perhaps TRBD2 (5 bases). Germline values: CDR1 LNHNV, CDR2 YYDKDF (reference sequence). This CDR3 is 15 amino acids long. The V gene lost 3 bases and the J gene lost 5 bases, with 13 bases spanning the gap.

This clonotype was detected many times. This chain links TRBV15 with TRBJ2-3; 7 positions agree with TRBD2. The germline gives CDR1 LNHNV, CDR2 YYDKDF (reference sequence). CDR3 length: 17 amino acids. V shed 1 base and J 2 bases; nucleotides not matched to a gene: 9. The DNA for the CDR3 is TGTGCCACCAGCAGAGGTACTAGCGAGGGAGTCACAGATACGCAGTATTTT. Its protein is CATSRGTSEGVTDTQYF. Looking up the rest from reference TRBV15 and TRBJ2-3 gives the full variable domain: DAMVIQNPRYQVTQFGKPVTLSCSQTLNHNVMYWYQQKSSQAPKLLFHYYDKDFNNEADTPDNFQSRRPNTSFCFLDIRSPGLGDTAMYLCATSRGTSEGVTDTQYFGPGTRLTVL.

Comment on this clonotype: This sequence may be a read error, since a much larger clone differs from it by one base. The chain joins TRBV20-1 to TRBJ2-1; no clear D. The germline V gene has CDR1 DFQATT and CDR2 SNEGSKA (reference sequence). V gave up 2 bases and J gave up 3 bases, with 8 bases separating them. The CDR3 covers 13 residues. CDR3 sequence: CSARSASYNEQFF. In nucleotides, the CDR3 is TGCAGTGCTAGAAGCGCGAGCTACAATGAGCAGTTCTTC.